A single sample gave rise to the 13 T cell receptor beta chains below, sequenced in a study of shared clonotypes between healthy human individuals. TCRdb keeps only in-frame clones here, not all; method: immunoSEQ multiplex PCR. The sample has over 850,000 clones, approximately 80% seen once. The sample consisted of memory CD4+ T cells from PBMCs. The subset: CD45RA-negative fraction. These receptors were obtained from a man between 18 and 29 years old in good health. Some clones in this sample may be carry-over from other donors' samples.

V is TRBV6-5 and J is TRBJ1-2, with a tentative D call TRBD1 (6 bases). CDR3 length: 13 residues. Germline CDR1 MNHEY, CDR2 SVGAGI. The V end lost 2 bases, the J end lost 6 bases, and 10 bases lay between the germline ends. CDR3 sequence: CASSYARGNGYTF. The CDR3 DNA is TGTGCCAGCAGTTACGCCAGGGGTAATGGCTACACCTTC.

This chain links TRBV2 with TRBJ1-5; D uncertain. This CDR3 spans 15 amino acids. Germline V gene data show CDR1 as SNHLY and CDR2 as FYNNEI. Between the trimmed V and J ends, which lost 2 bases and 5 bases, there was a span of 13 bases. CDR3 DNA: TGTGCCAGCAGTGAATGGGGAGCATCTTATCAGCCCCAGCATTTT. This codes for CASSEWGASYQPQHF.

The chain couples TRBV4-3 to TRBJ1-1; 7 bases align to TRBD1. Unmatched junction bases numbered 2, after V lost 4 bases and J lost 0 bases. This CDR3 comprises 14 residues. Germline V CDR1 and CDR2: LGHNA, YSLEER. CDR3 sequence (DNA): TGCGCCAGCAGCCTCGGGACAGTGAACACTGAAGCTTTCTTT. It is translated as CASSLGTVNTEAFF.

This clone was detected once. DNA for the CDR3: TGTGCCAGCAGCTTTACTGGTACTGAAGCTTTCTTT. Translated: CASSFTGTEAFF. This chain uses TRBV5-4 with TRBJ1-1; D not certain. The CDR3 contains 12 residues. V was cut by 2 bases and J by 5 bases, with 7 bases left in between. Germline V gives CDR1 SGHNT, CDR2 YYREEE (reference sequence).

This clone was seen a few times. This chain links TRBV2 with TRBJ2-2; D may be TRBD2 (6 bases). The V end was cut by 3 bases, the J end by 7 bases, with 9 bases between. This CDR3 has 13 amino acids. Germline CDR1 reads SNHLY; CDR2 reads FYNNEI. CDR3 residues: CASSEVSGGELFF. The CDR3, as DNA: TGTGCCAGCAGTGAGGTTAGCGGCGGGGAGCTGTTTTTT.

The chain couples TRBV28 to TRBJ2-3; TRBD2 aligns across 7 bases. CDR3 length: 14 amino acids. The germline V gene encodes CDR1 MDHEN and CDR2 SYDVKM. J gave up 5 bases and V 5 bases, and 7 bases lay outside the gene matches. The CDR3 region has the DNA TGTGCCAGCAGTCGGTTACTAGCGAGAGATACGCAGTATTTT. This gives the protein CASSRLLARDTQYF.

The J gene is TRBJ1-2, the V gene TRBV7-2, with no clear D. Trimming removed 1 base at V and 2 bases at J, with 8 bases between. From germline, CDR1 is SGHTA and CDR2 FQGNSA. The CDR3 covers 14 residues. The CDR3 loop is CASSLEANNYGYTF. As DNA, the CDR3 is TGTGCCAGCAGCTTAGAAGCCAACAACTATGGCTACACCTTC.

The table lists this clone with a count of one. V is TRBV5-1 and J is TRBJ2-3; D may be TRBD2 (6 bases). V shed 0 bases and J shed 2 bases, with 10 bases lying between them. CDR1 and CDR2 (germline): SGHRS, YFSETQ. This CDR3 spans 15 amino acids. The CDR3 protein is CASSLGGAYTDTQYF. The CDR3 nucleotides are TGCGCCAGCAGCTTGGGCGGGGCCTACACAGATACGCAGTATTTT.

The chain couples TRBV30 to TRBJ1-4; D is unclear. The CDR3 consists of 11 residues. Germline V gene lookup returns CDR1 GTSNPN and CDR2 SVGIG (reference sequence). V dropped 2 bases and J dropped 6 bases, with 4 bases sitting between them. CDR3 region: CAWSRDEKLFF. The CDR3 bases are TGTGCCTGGAGTAGGGATGAAAAACTGTTTTTT.

The chain recombines TRBV2 with TRBJ2-5; 12 bases fit TRBD2. Germline V gene sequence: CDR1 SNHLY, CDR2 FYNNEI. V shed 4 bases and J 5 bases; nucleotides not matched to a gene: 14. The CDR3 spans 18 residues. As DNA, the CDR3 is TGTGCCAGCAGTGGTGGGGCTAGCGGGAGGGGAGGACAGGAGACCCAGTACTTC. Protein sequence: CASSGGASGRGGQETQYF. The complete variable domain, with remaining parts taken from reference TRBV2 and TRBJ2-5, reads EPEVTQTPSHQVTQMGQEVILRCVPISNHLYFYWYRQILGQKVEFLVSFYNNEISEKSEIFDDQFSVERPDGSNFTLKIRSTKLEDSAMYFCASSGGASGRGGQETQYFGPGTRLLVL.

This clone was recorded a few times. The genes are TRBV7-2 and TRBJ2-7; perhaps TRBD2 as D (6 bases). Germline values: CDR1 SGHTA, CDR2 FQGNSA. V shed 1 base and J shed 4 bases, with 11 bases lying between them. The CDR3 extends over 14 amino acids. CDR3 residues: CASSLVGSGYEQYF. The DNA of the CDR3 is TGTGCCAGCAGCTTAGTTGGTAGCGGTTACGAGCAGTACTTC.

This chain links TRBV5-1 with TRBJ2-7; D gene unclear. CDR1 SGHRS and CDR2 YFSETQ come from the germline V gene. This CDR3 has 13 residues. V lost 2 bases and J 3 bases, leaving 9 bases between the germline ends. This CDR3 is CASSLGKHYEQYF. The CDR3 DNA sequence: TGCGCCAGCAGCTTAGGCAAACACTACGAGCAGTACTTC. The variable domain in full, with the rest retrieved from reference TRBV5-1 and TRBJ2-7, is KAGVTQTPRYLIKTRGQQVTLSCSPISGHRSVSWYQQTPGQGLQFLFEYFSETQRNKGNFPGRFSGRQFSNSRSEMNVSTLELGDSALYLCASSLGKHYEQYFGPGTRLTVT.

This sequence joins TRBV11-2 and TRBJ1-5; D is unresolved. V gave up 0 bases and J gave up 4 bases, with 4 bases separating them. The CDR3 is 13 amino acids. CDR1 and CDR2 from the germline V gene are SGHAT and FQNNGV. The CDR3 DNA reads as TGTGCCAGCAGCTTAGACCTGAATCAGCCCCAGCATTTT. It codes for CASSLDLNQPQHF.